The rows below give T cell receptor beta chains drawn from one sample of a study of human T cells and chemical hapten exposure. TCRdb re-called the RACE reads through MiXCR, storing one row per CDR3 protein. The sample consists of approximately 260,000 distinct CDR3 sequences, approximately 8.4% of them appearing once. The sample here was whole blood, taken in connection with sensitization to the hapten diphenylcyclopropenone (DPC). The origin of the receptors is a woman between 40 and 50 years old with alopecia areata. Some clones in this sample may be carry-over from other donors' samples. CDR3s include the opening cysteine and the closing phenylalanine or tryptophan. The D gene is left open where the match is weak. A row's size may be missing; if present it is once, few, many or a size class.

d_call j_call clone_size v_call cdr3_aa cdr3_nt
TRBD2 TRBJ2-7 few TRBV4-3 CASSHTGTSDSYEQYF TGCGCCAGCAGCCACACCGGGACTAGCGACTCCTACGAGCAGTACTTC
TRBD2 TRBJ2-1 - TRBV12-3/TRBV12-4 CASSFGLGNEQFF TGTGCCAGCAGTTTCGGACTAGGCAATGAGCAGTTCTTC
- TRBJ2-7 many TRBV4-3 CASSPPDSYGGDYYEQYF TGCGCCAGCAGCCCGCCCGACTCCTACGGAGGGGATTACTACGAGCAGTACTTC
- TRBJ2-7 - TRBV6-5 CASSKQGSFGEQYF TGTGCCAGCTCCAAACAGGGCTCGTTTGGGGAGCAGTACTTC
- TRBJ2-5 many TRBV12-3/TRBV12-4 CASSFAAETQYF TGTGCCAGCAGTTTCGCCGCGGAGACCCAGTACTTC
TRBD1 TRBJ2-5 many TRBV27 CASTSYRGTLQETQYF TGTGCCAGCACTTCCTACAGGGGGACCCTCCAAGAGACCCAGTACTTC
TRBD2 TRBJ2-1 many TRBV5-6 CASSLPGLAGGGQFF TGTGCCAGCAGCTTGCCGGGACTAGCGGGAGGAGGGCAGTTCTTC
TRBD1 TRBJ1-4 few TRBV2 CASTKTGRRANEKLFF TGTGCCAGCACCAAGACAGGGAGGCGAGCTAATGAAAAACTGTTTTTT
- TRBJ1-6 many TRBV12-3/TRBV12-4 CASSLDGGSPLHF TGTGCCAGCAGTTTAGACGGGGGCTCACCCCTCCACTTT
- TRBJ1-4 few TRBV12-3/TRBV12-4 CASSLAGTEKLFF TGTGCCAGCAGTTTAGCAGGGACTGAAAAACTGTTTTTT
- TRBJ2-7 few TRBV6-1 CASTQTVGTSFQYF TGTGCCAGCACTCAAACGGTGGGGACATCCTTCCAGTACTTC
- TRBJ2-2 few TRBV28 CASSTDNTGELFF TGTGCCAGCAGTACCGATAACACCGGGGAGCTGTTTTTT
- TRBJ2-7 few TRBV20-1 CSAQGKTYEQYF TGCAGTGCTCAAGGGAAAACCTACGAGCAGTACTTC
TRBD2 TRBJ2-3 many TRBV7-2 CASSFGLAGDTQYF TGTGCCAGCAGTTTCGGACTAGCGGGAGATACGCAGTATTTT
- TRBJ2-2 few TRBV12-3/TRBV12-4 CASSERRRGAGELFF TGTGCCAGCAGTGAGAGACGGAGGGGTGCCGGGGAGCTGTTTTTT
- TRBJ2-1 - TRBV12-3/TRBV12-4 CASSLASGHRYREQFF TGTGCCAGCAGTTTAGCATCGGGGCATCGTTATAGGGAGCAGTTCTTC
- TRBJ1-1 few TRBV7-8 CASSFFPSTEAFF TGTGCCAGCAGCTTTTTCCCCTCCACTGAAGCTTTCTTT
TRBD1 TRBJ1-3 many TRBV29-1 CSALGQGSGNTIYF TGCAGCGCGCTGGGACAGGGGTCCGGAAACACCATATATTTT
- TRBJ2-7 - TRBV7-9 CASSWASGAGYEQYF TGTGCCAGCAGCTGGGCGTCAGGTGCCGGGTACGAGCAGTACTTC
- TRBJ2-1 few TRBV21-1 CASSKGQRRDSSYNEQFF TGTGCCAGCAGCAAAGGACAGAGACGGGACAGTTCCTACAATGAGCAGTTCTTC
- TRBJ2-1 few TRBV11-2 CASSSLNNEQFF TGTGCCAGCAGCTCCTTAAATAATGAGCAGTTCTTC
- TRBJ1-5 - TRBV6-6 CASSYSFGGNQPQHF TGTGCCAGCAGTTACTCGTTCGGCGGGAATCAGCCCCAGCATTTT
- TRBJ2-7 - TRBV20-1 CSASPPGRSYEQYF TGCAGTGCTAGTCCGCCCGGTAGGTCCTACGAGCAGTACTTC
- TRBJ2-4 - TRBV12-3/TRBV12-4 CASSPGDRRIAKNIQYF TGTGCCAGCAGTCCCGGCGACAGGCGAATAGCCAAAAACATTCAGTACTTC
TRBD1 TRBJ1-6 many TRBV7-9 CASSSRDRGGFNSPLHF TGTGCCAGCAGCTCCCGGGACAGGGGCGGCTTTAATTCACCCCTCCACTTT
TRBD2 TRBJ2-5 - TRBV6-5 CASSYAGTSGRETQYF TGTGCCAGCAGTTACGCCGGGACTAGCGGGAGGGAGACCCAGTACTTC
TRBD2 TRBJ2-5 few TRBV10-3 CAISGTSGRAQETQYF TGTGCCATCAGTGGGACTAGCGGGAGGGCCCAAGAGACCCAGTACTTC
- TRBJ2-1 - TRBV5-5 CASTRLVNYNEQFF TGTGCCAGCACCAGACTAGTGAACTACAATGAGCAGTTCTTC
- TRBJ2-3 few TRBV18 CASSPTSGYYSTDTQYF TGTGCCAGCTCACCTACTTCCGGGTATTATTCCACAGATACGCAGTATTTT
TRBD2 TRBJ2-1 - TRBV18 CASSPSGRAHNEQFF TGTGCCAGCTCACCAAGCGGGAGGGCCCACAATGAGCAGTTCTTC
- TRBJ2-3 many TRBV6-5 CASNPAVSSTDTQYF TGTGCCAGCAATCCAGCGGTGTCTAGCACAGATACGCAGTATTTT
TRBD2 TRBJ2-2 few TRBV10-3 CAISRTSGGAAGELFF TGTGCCATCAGCCGAACTAGCGGAGGGGCGGCCGGGGAGCTGTTTTTT
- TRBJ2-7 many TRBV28 CASSAEGAYEQYF TGTGCCAGCAGCGCTGAGGGAGCCTACGAGCAGTACTTC
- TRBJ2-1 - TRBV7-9 CASSLSVGRNEQFF TGTGCCAGCAGCTTAAGTGTAGGGAGGAATGAGCAGTTCTTC
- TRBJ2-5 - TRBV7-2 CASSYRRRVSLSEETQYF TGTGCCAGCAGCTACCGTCGGCGGGTGAGTCTGTCAGAAGAGACCCAGTACTTC
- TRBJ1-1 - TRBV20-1 CSASRGGDTEAFF TGCAGTGCTAGCAGAGGGGGGGACACTGAAGCTTTCTTT
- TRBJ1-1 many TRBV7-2 CASSRRAGNKDTEAFF TGTGCCAGCAGCCGAAGGGCAGGGAATAAGGACACTGAAGCTTTCTTT
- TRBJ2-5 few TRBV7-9 CASSFDYQETQYF TGTGCCAGCAGCTTCGACTACCAAGAGACCCAGTACTTC
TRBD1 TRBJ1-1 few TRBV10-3 CAAGQGENTEAFF TGTGCCGCCGGACAGGGTGAGAACACTGAAGCTTTCTTT
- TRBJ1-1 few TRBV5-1 CASSFGGRGGTEAFF TGCGCCAGCAGCTTTGGGGGCAGGGGCGGAACTGAAGCTTTCTTT
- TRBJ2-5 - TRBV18 CASSPRALQETQYF TGTGCCAGCTCACCACGGGCGCTACAAGAGACCCAGTACTTC
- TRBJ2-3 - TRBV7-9 CASLPSGQSTDTQYF TGTGCCAGCCTTCCCTCCGGCCAAAGCACAGATACGCAGTATTTT
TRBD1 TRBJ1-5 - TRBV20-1 CSARGVTGNGHQPQHF TGCAGTGCTAGAGGAGTGACAGGGAATGGGCATCAGCCCCAGCATTTT
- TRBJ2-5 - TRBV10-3 CAISERLWDQETQYF TGTGCCATCAGTGAACGGTTATGGGACCAAGAGACCCAGTACTTC
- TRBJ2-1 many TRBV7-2 CASSSRGGSYNEQFF TGTGCCAGCAGCTCCCGTGGCGGCAGTTACAATGAGCAGTTCTTC
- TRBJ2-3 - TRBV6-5 CASSSGTQGTQYF TGTGCCAGCAGCTCCGGGACGCAAGGGACGCAGTATTTT
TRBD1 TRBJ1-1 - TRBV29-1 CSVFQGALNTEAFF TGCAGCGTCTTCCAGGGGGCGCTGAACACTGAAGCTTTCTTT
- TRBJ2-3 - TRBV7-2 CASSLKSGSSTDTQYF TGTGCCAGCAGCTTAAAGAGCGGAAGTAGCACAGATACGCAGTATTTT
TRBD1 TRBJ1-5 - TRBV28 CASGTRDSYSNQPQHF TGTGCCAGCGGAACCCGGGACAGTTATAGCAATCAGCCCCAGCATTTT
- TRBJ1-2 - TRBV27 CASSLSPGPYYGYTF TGTGCCAGCAGTTTATCCCCGGGACCTTACTATGGCTACACCTTC